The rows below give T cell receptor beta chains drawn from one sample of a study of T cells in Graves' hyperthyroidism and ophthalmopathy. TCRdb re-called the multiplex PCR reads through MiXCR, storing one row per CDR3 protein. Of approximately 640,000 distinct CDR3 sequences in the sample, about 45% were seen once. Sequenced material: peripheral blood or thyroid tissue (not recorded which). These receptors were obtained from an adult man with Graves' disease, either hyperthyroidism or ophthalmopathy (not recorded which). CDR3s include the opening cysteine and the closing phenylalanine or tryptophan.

CASSQSRALETQHF	TRBV2
CASSSRRLAGQGGRETQYF	TRBV7-9
CASSSPGTGRYEQYF	TRBV7-2
CASSPQGDQEAQYF	TRBV19
CAGSSLGGNTIYF	TRBV7-2
CAPSPRFFSYEQYF	TRBV5-1
CASSQSRDRGQNQPQHF	TRBV7-9
CASSADRAGNTIYF	TRBV7-2
CASSERWRDEAFF	TRBV2
CASSSDTNQPQHF	TRBV12-3/TRBV12-4
CASSRNPGQANTEKLFF	TRBV11-2
CATSDPSGGFHF	TRBV24-1
CASTKGRTEAFF	TRBV2
CAIRQGGSGNGIYF	TRBV10-3
CASSFSREKLFF	TRBV2
CASVDRGIPKTEAFF	TRBV6-1
CASSITDGTVNSPLHF	TRBV9
CSVFVGVDGYTF	TRBV29-1
CASSLAGGSGANEQFF	TRBV7-9
CASSLNTGELFF	TRBV7-8
CASGMAGRNQPQHF	TRBV12-3/TRBV12-4
CASSNPGQGYEQYF	TRBV5-1
CASSDRGGGNGGYTF	TRBV2
CASSFGGRFGYTF	TRBV9
CASSQQPSNYGYTF	TRBV11-1
CASSSQGAMNTEAFF	TRBV7-9
CASSTGWVQRPSTGELFF	TRBV7-2
CASSSEGKLRAFF	TRBV7-9
CASSLASLSGANVLTF	TRBV5-6
CASSLFGRAGELFF	TRBV7-9
CASSQGMVGNYGYTF	TRBV14
CASSPTPGTGNGYTF	TRBV19
CASSEARSF	TRBV2
CSARDEGGGEKLFF	TRBV20-1
CATSEAGSPLHF	TRBV24-1
CASSLESGSDEQYF	TRBV11-2
CASSQEERYEQYF	TRBV4-1
CAISPGTGVETQYF	TRBV10-3
CSVGQSSYYGYTF	TRBV29-1
CASSQGSGGELFF	TRBV14
CASSTYLCSVQRDSSYEQYF	TRBV7-6
CASSYAPGVSEQYF	TRBV6-6
CASSVGWGGHQPQHF	TRBV9
CASSQVVRDVIEAFF	TRBV27
CASSEGDSFDSPLHF	TRBV2
CATSEFDREGYTF	TRBV24-1
CASSEGPGGLQETQYF	TRBV7-9
CASSTQITPRANEKLFF	TRBV2
CAISAGLAALGETQYF	TRBV10-3
CASSVGTSGIVPGELFF	TRBV9
CASSEGGSANTGELFF	TRBV6-1